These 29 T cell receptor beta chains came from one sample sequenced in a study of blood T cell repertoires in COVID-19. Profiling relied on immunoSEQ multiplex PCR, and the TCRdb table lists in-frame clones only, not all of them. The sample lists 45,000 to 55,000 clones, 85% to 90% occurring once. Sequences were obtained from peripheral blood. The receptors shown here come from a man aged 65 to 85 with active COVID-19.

In nucleotides, the CDR3 is TGTGCCAGCAGCGTAGGGGGCCGACCCCCTGACAATGAGCAGTTCTTC. It specifies CASSVGGRPPDNEQFF. J is TRBJ2-1 and V is TRBV9; maybe TRBD1 (5 bases). Germline CDR1 and CDR2: SGDLS and YYNGEE. The CDR3 runs 16 residues. The V end was cut by 0 bases, the J end by 5 bases, with 15 bases between.

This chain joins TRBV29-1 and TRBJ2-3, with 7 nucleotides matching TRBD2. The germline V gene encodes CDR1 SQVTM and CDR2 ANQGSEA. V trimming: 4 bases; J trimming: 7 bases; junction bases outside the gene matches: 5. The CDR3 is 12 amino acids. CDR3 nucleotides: TGCAGCGTTGGGGGGACTATGAATACGCAGTATTTT. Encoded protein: CSVGGTMNTQYF.

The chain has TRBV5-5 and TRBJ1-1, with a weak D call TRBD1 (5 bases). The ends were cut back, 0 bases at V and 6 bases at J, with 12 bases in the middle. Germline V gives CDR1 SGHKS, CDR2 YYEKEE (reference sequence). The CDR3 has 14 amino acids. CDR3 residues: CASSLVPRVAEAFF. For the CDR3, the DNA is TGTGCCAGCAGCTTGGTTCCCAGGGTGGCTGAAGCTTTCTTT. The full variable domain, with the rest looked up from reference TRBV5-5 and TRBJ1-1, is DAGVTQSPTHLIKTRGQQVTLRCSPISGHKSVSWYQQVLGQGPQFIFQYYEKEERGRGNFPDRFSARQFPNYSSELNVNALLLGDSALYLCASSLVPRVAEAFFGQGTRLTVV.

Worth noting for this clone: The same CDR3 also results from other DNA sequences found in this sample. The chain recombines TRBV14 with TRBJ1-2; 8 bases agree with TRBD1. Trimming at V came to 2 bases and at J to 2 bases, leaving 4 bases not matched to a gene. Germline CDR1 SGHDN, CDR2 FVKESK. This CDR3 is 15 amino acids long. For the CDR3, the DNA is TGTGCCAGCAGCCAAATGACAGGGGTGAACTATGGCTACACCTTC. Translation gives CASSQMTGVNYGYTF.

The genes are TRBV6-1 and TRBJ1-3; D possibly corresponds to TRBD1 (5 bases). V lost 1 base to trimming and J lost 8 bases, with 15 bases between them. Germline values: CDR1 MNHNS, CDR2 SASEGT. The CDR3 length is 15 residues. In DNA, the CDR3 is TGTGCCAGCAGTGAAGTCTCGGCAGGGAGGCACACCATATATTTT. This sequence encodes CASSEVSAGRHTIYF.

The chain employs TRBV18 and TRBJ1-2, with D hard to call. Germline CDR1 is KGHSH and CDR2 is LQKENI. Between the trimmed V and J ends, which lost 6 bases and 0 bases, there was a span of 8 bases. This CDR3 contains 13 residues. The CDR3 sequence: CASSGGPNYGYTF. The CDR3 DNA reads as TGTGCCAGCTCCGGCGGCCCTAACTATGGCTACACCTTC. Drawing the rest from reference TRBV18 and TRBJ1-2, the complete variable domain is NAGVMQNPRHLVRRRGQEARLRCSPMKGHSHVYWYRQLPEEGLKFMVYLQKENIIDESGMPKERFSAEFPKEGPSILRIQQVVRGDSAAYFCASSGGPNYGYTFGSGTRLTVV.

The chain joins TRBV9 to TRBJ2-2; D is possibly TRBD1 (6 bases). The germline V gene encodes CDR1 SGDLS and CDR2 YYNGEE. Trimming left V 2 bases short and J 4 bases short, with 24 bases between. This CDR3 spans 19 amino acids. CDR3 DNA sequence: TGTGCCAGCAGCGTCCTTTGGGACAAAGGTCCTCCCTTCACCGGGGAGCTGTTTTTT. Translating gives CASSVLWDKGPPFTGELFF.

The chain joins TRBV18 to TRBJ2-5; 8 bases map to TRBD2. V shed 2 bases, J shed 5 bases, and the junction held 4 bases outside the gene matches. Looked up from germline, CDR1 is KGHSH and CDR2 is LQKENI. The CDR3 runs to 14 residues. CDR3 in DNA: TGTGCCAGCTCACCAAGGCCGGGAGGGGAGACCCAGTACTTC. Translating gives CASSPRPGGETQYF.

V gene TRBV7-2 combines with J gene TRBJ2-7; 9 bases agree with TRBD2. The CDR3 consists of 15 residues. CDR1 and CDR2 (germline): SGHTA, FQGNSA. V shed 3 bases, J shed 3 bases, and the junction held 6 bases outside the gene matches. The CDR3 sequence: CASSFLASGDYEQYF. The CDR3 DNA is TGTGCCAGCAGCTTTCTGGCTAGCGGGGACTACGAGCAGTACTTC. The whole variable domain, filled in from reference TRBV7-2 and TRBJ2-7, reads GAGVSQSPSNKVTEKGKDVELRCDPISGHTALYWYRQSLGQGLEFLIYFQGNSAPDKSGLPSDRFSAERTGGSVSTLTIQRTQQEDSAVYLCASSFLASGDYEQYFGPGTRLTVT.

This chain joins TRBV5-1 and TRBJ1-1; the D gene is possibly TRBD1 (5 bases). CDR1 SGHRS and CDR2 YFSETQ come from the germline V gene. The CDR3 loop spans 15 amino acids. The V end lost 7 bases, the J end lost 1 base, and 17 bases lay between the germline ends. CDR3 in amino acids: CASAGVLGPNTEAFF. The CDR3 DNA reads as TGCGCCAGCGCGGGGGTCCTGGGACCGAACACTGAAGCTTTCTTT.

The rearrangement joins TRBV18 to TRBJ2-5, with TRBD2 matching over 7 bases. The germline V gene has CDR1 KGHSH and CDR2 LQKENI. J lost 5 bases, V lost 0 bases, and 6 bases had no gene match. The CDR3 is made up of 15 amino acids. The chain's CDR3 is CASSPPGGARETQYF. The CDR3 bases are TGTGCCAGCTCACCACCGGGAGGGGCTCGGGAGACCCAGTACTTC. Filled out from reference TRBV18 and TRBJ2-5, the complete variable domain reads NAGVMQNPRHLVRRRGQEARLRCSPMKGHSHVYWYRQLPEEGLKFMVYLQKENIIDESGMPKERFSAEFPKEGPSILRIQQVVRGDSAAYFCASSPPGGARETQYFGPGTRLLVL.

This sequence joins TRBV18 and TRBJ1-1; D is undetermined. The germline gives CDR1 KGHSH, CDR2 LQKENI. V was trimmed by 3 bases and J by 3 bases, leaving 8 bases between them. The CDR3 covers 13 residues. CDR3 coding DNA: TGTGCCAGCTCACCGTACGAGGACACTGAAGCTTTCTTT. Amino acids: CASSPYEDTEAFF.

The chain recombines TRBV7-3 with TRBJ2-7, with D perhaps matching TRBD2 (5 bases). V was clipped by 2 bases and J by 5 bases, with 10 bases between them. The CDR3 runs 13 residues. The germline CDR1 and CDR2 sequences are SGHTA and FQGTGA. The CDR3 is CASSLLGADEQYF. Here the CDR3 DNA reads TGTGCCAGCAGCTTATTGGGAGCGGACGAGCAGTACTTC.

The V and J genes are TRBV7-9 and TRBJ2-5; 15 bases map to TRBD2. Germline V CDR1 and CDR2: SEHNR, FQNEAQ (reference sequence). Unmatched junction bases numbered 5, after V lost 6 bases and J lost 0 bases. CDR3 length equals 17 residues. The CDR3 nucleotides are TGTGCCAGCAGGCCCGGGACTAGCGGGGGGCACCAAGAGACCCAGTACTTC. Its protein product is CASRPGTSGGHQETQYF.

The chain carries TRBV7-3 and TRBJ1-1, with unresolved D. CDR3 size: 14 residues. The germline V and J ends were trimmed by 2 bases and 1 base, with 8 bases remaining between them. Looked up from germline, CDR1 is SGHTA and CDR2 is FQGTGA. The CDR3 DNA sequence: TGTGCCAGCAGCTTACGGGAGGGGAACACTGAAGCTTTCTTT. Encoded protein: CASSLREGNTEAFF.

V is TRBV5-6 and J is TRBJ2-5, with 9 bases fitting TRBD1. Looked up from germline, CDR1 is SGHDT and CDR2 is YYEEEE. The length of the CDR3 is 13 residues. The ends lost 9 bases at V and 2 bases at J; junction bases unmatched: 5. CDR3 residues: CATSDRGQETQYF. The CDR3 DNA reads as TGTGCCACTTCAGACAGGGGGCAAGAGACCCAGTACTTC.

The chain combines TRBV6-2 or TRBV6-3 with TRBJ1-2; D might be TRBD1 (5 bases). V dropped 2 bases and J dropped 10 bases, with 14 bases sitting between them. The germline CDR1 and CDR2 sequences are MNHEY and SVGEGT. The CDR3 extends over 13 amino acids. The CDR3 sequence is CASSYGPAGDYTF. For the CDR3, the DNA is TGTGCCAGCAGTTACGGGCCCGCGGGGGACTACACCTTC.

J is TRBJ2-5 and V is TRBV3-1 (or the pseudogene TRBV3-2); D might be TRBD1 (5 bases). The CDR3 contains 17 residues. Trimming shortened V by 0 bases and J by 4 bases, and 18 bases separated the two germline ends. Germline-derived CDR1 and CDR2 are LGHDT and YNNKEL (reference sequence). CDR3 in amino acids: CASSQDTLVDRVETQYF. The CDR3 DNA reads TGTGCCAGCAGCCAAGATACCCTCGTTGACAGAGTAGAGACCCAGTACTTC.

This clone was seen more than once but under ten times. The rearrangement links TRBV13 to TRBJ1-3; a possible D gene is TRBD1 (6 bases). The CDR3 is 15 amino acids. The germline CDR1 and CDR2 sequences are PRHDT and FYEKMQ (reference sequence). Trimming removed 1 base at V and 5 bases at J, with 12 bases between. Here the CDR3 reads CASSLVSQGRNTIYF. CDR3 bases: TGTGCCAGCAGCTTAGTTTCGCAGGGGAGAAACACCATATATTTT.

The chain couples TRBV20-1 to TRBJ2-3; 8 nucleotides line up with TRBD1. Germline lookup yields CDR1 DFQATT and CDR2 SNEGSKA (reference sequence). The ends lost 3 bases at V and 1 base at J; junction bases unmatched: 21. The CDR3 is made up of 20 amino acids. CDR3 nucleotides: TGCAGTGCTAGTCCCCGAGGGACAGGAGGGAATCCGGGGGGCACAGATACGCAGTATTTT. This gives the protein CSASPRGTGGNPGGTDTQYF.

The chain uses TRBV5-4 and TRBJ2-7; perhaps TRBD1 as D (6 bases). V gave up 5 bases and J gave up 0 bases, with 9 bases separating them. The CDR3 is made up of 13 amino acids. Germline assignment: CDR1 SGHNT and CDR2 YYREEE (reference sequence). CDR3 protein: CASSADSSYEQYF. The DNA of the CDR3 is TGTGCCAGCAGTGCGGACAGCTCCTACGAGCAGTACTTC.

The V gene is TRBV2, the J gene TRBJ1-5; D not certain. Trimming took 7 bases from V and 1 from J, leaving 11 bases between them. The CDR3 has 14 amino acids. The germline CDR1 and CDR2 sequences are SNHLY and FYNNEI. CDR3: CASTIGVSNQPQHF. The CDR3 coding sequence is TGTGCCAGCACCATCGGGGTCAGCAATCAGCCCCAGCATTTT.

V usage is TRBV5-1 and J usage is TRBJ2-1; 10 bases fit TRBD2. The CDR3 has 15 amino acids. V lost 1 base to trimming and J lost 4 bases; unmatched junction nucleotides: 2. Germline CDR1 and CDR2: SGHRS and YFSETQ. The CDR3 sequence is CASSLQAGGYNEQFF. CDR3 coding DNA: TGCGCCAGCAGCTTGCAAGCGGGGGGGTACAATGAGCAGTTCTTC.

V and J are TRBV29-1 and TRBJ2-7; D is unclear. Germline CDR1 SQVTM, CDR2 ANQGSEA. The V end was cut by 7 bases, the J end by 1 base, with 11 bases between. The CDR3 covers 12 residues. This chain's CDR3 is CSALAVSYEQYF. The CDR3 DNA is TGCAGCGCCCTGGCAGTGTCCTACGAGCAGTACTTC.

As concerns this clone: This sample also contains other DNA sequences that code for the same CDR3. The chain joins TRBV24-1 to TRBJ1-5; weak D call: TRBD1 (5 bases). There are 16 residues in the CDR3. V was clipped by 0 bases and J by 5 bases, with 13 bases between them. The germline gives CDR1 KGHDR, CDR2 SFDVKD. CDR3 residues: CATSDLKSAGDQPQHF. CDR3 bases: TGTGCCACCAGTGATTTGAAGTCAGCGGGGGATCAGCCCCAGCATTTT.

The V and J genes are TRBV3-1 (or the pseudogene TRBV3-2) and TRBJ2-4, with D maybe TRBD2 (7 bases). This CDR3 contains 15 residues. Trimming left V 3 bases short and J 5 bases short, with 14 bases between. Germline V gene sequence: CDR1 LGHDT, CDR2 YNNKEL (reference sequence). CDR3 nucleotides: TGTGCCAGCAGCCAGGGGGGGGCTCACCAAAACATTCAGTACTTC. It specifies CASSQGGAHQNIQYF.

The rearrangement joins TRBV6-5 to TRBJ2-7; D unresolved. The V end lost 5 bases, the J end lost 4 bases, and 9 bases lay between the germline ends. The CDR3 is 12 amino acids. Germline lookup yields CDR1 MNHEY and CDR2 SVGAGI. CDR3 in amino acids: CASSPSQYEQYF. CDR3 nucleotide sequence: TGTGCCAGCAGTCCTTCTCAGTACGAGCAGTACTTC.

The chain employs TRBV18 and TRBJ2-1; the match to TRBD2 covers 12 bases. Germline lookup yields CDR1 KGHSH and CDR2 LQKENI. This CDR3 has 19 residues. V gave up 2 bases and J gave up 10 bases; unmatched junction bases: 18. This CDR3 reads CASSPVPSGGAALTTEQFF. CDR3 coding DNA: TGTGCCAGCTCACCAGTCCCTAGCGGGGGGGCGGCCTTGACGACGGAGCAGTTCTTC.

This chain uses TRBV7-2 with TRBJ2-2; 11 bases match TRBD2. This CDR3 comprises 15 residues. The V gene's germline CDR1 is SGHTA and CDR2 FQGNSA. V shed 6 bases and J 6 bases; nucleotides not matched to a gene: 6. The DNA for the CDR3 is TGTGCCAGCAGAATAGCGGGGGGGCCATCCGGGGAGCTGTTTTTT. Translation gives CASRIAGGPSGELFF.